The next 18 T cell receptor beta chains were all read from a single sample in a study of T cells in Graves' hyperthyroidism and ophthalmopathy. From RNA transcripts, TCR beta CDR3 regions were amplified. HTBI primers were employed in a first-round RT-PCR of the TCR CDR3. TCRdb reprocessed the multiplex PCR reads with MiXCR, giving one entry per CDR3 protein. This sample has about 700,000 distinct CDR3 sequences, with about 15% found just once. Sequenced material: blood. These receptors were obtained from a woman younger than 35 with Graves' hyperthyroidism.

The chain recombines TRBV3-1 with TRBJ1-1, with D uncertain. V shed 2 bases and J shed 11 bases, with 9 bases lying between them. This CDR3 spans 11 amino acids. The V gene's germline CDR1 is LGHDT and CDR2 YNNKEL (reference sequence). CDR3 nucleotides: TGTGCCAGCAGCCAAAGGAAAGCCGCTTTCTTT. It encodes CASSQRKAAFF.

There are many counts of this clonotype. This rearrangement joins TRBV30 to TRBJ1-1, with D possibly matching TRBD1 (6 bases). CDR1 and CDR2 (germline): GTSNPN, SVGIG (reference sequence). V was pared by 0 bases and J by 10 bases, with 12 bases between. The CDR3 covers 12 residues. The CDR3 DNA follows: TGTGCCTGGAGTGTCGCGGGGGACACAGCTTTCTTT. Translating it yields CAWSVAGDTAFF.

This rearrangement joins TRBV20-1 to TRBJ2-4; TRBD2 aligns across 10 bases. The CDR3 is made up of 20 amino acids. Germline V lookup: CDR1 DFQATT, CDR2 SNEGSKA (reference sequence). J was trimmed by 0 bases and V by 0 bases; bases with no gene match: 14. DNA for the CDR3: TGCAGTGCTAGAGATGGGCTCCAGCGGGAGGGCACCTTAGCCAAAAACATTCAGTACTTC. Protein product: CSARDGLQREGTLAKNIQYF.

This chain joins TRBV5-1 and TRBJ2-2, with D possibly matching TRBD1 (6 bases). CDR1 and CDR2 (germline): SGHRS, YFSETQ. Trimming pared 0 bases from V and 3 bases from J, leaving 9 bases between. The CDR3 extends over 15 amino acids. CDR3 bases: TGCGCCAGCAGCTTGGGGACAGATTACACCGGGGAGCTGTTTTTT. It specifies CASSLGTDYTGELFF.

The V call is TRBV7-2, the J call TRBJ1-5; 8 bases match TRBD1. This CDR3 comprises 16 residues. The ends lost 2 bases at V and 3 bases at J; junction bases unmatched: 6. Germline-derived CDR1 and CDR2 are SGHTA and FQGNSA. In DNA, the CDR3 is TGTGCCAGCAGCTTAATGGGGCAGGGGGCCAATCAGCCCCAGCATTTT. Amino acids: CASSLMGQGANQPQHF.

This clonotype was found a few times. This chain links TRBV5-1 with TRBJ2-7; unclear D gene. Looked up from germline, CDR1 is SGHRS and CDR2 is YFSETQ. The CDR3 spans 15 residues. Between the trimmed V and J ends, which lost 4 bases and 0 bases, there was a span of 14 bases. CDR3: CASSLDGASSYEQYF. The CDR3 DNA reads as TGCGCCAGCAGCCTGGATGGTGCGTCCTCCTACGAGCAGTACTTC.

This clonotype was picked up many times. The gene calls are TRBV7-3 and TRBJ2-5, with a weak D call TRBD1 (6 bases). This CDR3 region has 14 residues. The germline V and J ends were trimmed by 5 bases and 5 bases, with 15 bases remaining between them. Germline V gene lookup returns CDR1 SGHTA and CDR2 FQGTGA. DNA of the CDR3: TGTGCCAGCAGCCCGCAGGGGCTACCCGAGACCCAGTACTTC. This gives the protein CASSPQGLPETQYF. Combining the CDR3 with reference TRBV7-3 and TRBJ2-5 gives the whole variable domain GAGVSQTPSNKVTEKGKYVELRCDPISGHTALYWYRQSLGQGPEFLIYFQGTGAADDSGLPNDRFFAVRPEGSVSTLKIQRTERGDSAVYLCASSPQGLPETQYFGPGTRLLVL.

This clonotype was observed a handful of times. The chain employs TRBV20-1 and TRBJ1-2; TRBD1 is a possible D gene (5 bases). The CDR3 contains 13 residues. V shed 6 bases and J shed 4 bases, with 15 bases lying between them. The germline V gene has CDR1 DFQATT and CDR2 SNEGSKA (reference sequence). CDR3 protein: CSAGLTDSYGYTF. DNA for the CDR3: TGCAGTGCCGGGCTGACAGACAGCTATGGCTACACCTTC.

The chain is built from TRBV5-6 and TRBJ2-2, with 11 bases aligning to TRBD2. The CDR3 length is 17 residues. V lost 0 bases to trimming and J lost 5 bases; unmatched junction nucleotides: 6. From germline, CDR1 is SGHDT and CDR2 YYEEEE. This CDR3 is CASSLAGGLAGTGELFF. The DNA for the CDR3 is TGTGCCAGCAGCTTGGCTGGCGGACTAGCGGGTACCGGGGAGCTGTTTTTT.

The table lists this clonotype with many counts. The chain combines TRBV30 with TRBJ1-1, with D possibly being TRBD1 (6 bases). The length of the CDR3 is 13 residues. V was clipped by 4 bases and J by 5 bases, with 14 bases between them. Germline loops: CDR1 GTSNPN, CDR2 SVGIG (reference sequence). CDR3 DNA sequence: TGTGCCTGGAACCGGGGGCGGGGGACTGAAGCTTTCTTT. This encodes CAWNRGRGTEAFF.

This chain connects TRBV27 to TRBJ1-2; 9 nucleotides match TRBD1. This CDR3 comprises 17 residues. CDR1 MNHEY and CDR2 SMNVEV come from the germline V gene (reference sequence). V trimming: 1 base; J trimming: 4 bases; junction bases outside the gene matches: 10. The CDR3 here is CASSLYRDRDLSYGYTF. CDR3 in DNA: TGTGCCAGCAGTTTATATAGGGACAGGGACCTTTCCTATGGCTACACCTTC.

This clonotype was seen many times. The chain recombines TRBV20-1 with TRBJ2-3, with a possible D match to TRBD1 (6 bases). There are 15 residues in the CDR3. V lost 0 bases to trimming and J lost 6 bases, with 16 bases between them. The germline V gene encodes CDR1 DFQATT and CDR2 SNEGSKA (reference sequence). CDR3 coding DNA: TGCAGTGCTAGAGATCACAGGGATGGGTGGGATACGCAGTATTTT. Amino acids: CSARDHRDGWDTQYF.

The chain uses TRBV4-1 and TRBJ1-1, with D possibly TRBD1 on 5 matching bases. The CDR3 runs 15 residues. Deletions cut 1 base from V and 4 bases from J, with 13 bases between. Germline loops: CDR1 MGHRA, CDR2 YSYEKL. CDR3 sequence reads: CASSQVAPGGTEAFF. CDR3 DNA sequence: TGCGCCAGCAGCCAAGTGGCCCCGGGGGGCACTGAAGCTTTCTTT.

In its sample, this clonotype was seen many times. The genes are TRBV20-1 and TRBJ2-3, with a tentative D call TRBD2 (7 bases). This CDR3 comprises 15 residues. CDR1 and CDR2 from the germline V gene are DFQATT and SNEGSKA (reference sequence). The V end was cut by 3 bases, the J end by 1 base, with 14 bases between. The CDR3 sequence: CSARGAGVRTDTQYF. CDR3 in DNA: TGCAGTGCTAGGGGGGCGGGAGTACGCACAGATACGCAGTATTTT.

This clonotype was counted at least ten times. The chain uses TRBV12-3 or TRBV12-4 and TRBJ1-6, with D possibly TRBD1 on 5 matching bases. The CDR3 sequence is 14 residues long. V dropped 5 bases and J dropped 9 bases, with 14 bases sitting between them. Here the CDR3 reads CASSRDGGTSPLHF. The CDR3 coding sequence is TGTGCCAGCAGTCGGGACGGAGGGACTTCACCCCTCCACTTT.

V usage is TRBV9 and J usage is TRBJ2-1, with 9 positions matching TRBD2. The CDR3 length is 18 residues. After removal of 2 bases from V and 1 base from J, the junction contained 10 bases not matched to a gene. Per germline, CDR1 SGDLS and CDR2 YYNGEE. The CDR3 DNA reads TGTGCCAGCAGCGTGATAGCGGGAGTGAAGGGATCCTACAATGAGCAGTTCTTC. Its protein is CASSVIAGVKGSYNEQFF.

This clonotype was seen more than once but under ten times. This chain connects TRBV7-2 to TRBJ1-2, with D unresolved. Trimming took off 2 bases at V and 4 bases at J, with 14 bases between the two ends. The V gene's germline CDR1 is SGHTA and CDR2 FQGNSA. There are 15 residues in the CDR3. The CDR3 here is CASSLSNLKGYGYTF. For the CDR3, the DNA is TGTGCCAGCAGCTTAAGCAATCTAAAGGGCTATGGCTACACCTTC.

The chain employs TRBV7-9 and TRBJ2-5; D possibly corresponds to TRBD2 (6 bases). Trimming removed 4 bases at V and 5 bases at J, with 17 bases between. This CDR3 has 15 residues. Germline assignment: CDR1 SEHNR and CDR2 FQNEAQ (reference sequence). The CDR3 DNA reads as TGTGCCAGCAGCTACCCCGGCGGGGTTGGCGAGACCCAGTACTTC. Translation: CASSYPGGVGETQYF.